The 6 T cell receptor beta chains given below trace back to one sample, sequenced in a study of blood T cell repertoires in COVID-19. TCRdb's table, derived via immunoSEQ multiplex PCR, lists solely in-frame clones and lacks some. The sample records roughly 15,000 clones, under 90% being singletons. Sample: peripheral blood. All receptors come from a woman in her fifties or sixties with acute or convalescent COVID-19.

In this sample, this clone turned up once. V is TRBV2 and J is TRBJ1-6; a possible D gene is TRBD1 (5 bases). CDR1 is SNHLY and CDR2 is FYNNEI in the germline V gene. V lost 6 bases and J 0 bases, leaving 9 bases between the germline ends. This CDR3 is 15 amino acids long. CDR3 DNA sequence: TGTGCCAGCAGGACAGCGAGCTCCTATAATTCACCCCTCCACTTT. It translates to CASRTASSYNSPLHF.

The CDR3 sequence is CATTRGQTSNYGYTF. The CDR3 DNA sequence: TGTGCCACCACAAGAGGACAGACTTCTAACTATGGCTACACCTTC. This chain uses TRBV10-3 with TRBJ1-2, with D perhaps TRBD1 (6 bases). This CDR3 spans 15 amino acids. Germline-derived CDR1 and CDR2 are ENHRY and SYGVKD. V was pared by 10 bases and J by 0 bases, with 18 bases between.

Here the CDR3 reads CASSLWDSNEKLFF. The CDR3 DNA sequence: TGTGCCAGCAGTTTATGGGACAGTAATGAAAAACTGTTTTTT. The chain uses TRBV28 and TRBJ1-4; D might be TRBD1 (6 bases). CDR1 and CDR2 from the germline V gene are MDHEN and SYDVKM. The CDR3 sequence is 14 residues long. Deletions cut 0 bases from V and 4 bases from J, with 6 bases between.

The V gene is TRBV29-1, the J gene TRBJ2-7, with 9 bases aligning to TRBD1. Germline CDR1 SQVTM, CDR2 ANQGSEA. V trimming: 1 base; J trimming: 4 bases; junction bases outside the gene matches: 11. CDR3 length: 16 residues. The CDR3 loop reads CSVEVHSRDRAYEQYF. For the CDR3, the DNA is TGCAGCGTTGAAGTCCACTCCCGGGACAGGGCGTACGAGCAGTACTTC.

This chain connects TRBV9 to TRBJ2-5, with D possibly matching TRBD2 (6 bases). The CDR3 consists of 14 residues. Germline lookup yields CDR1 SGDLS and CDR2 YYNGEE. V lost 4 bases and J lost 0, with 10 bases in between. CDR3 residues: CASSPWGDQETQYF. The CDR3 coding sequence is TGTGCCAGCAGCCCTTGGGGGGACCAAGAGACCCAGTACTTC.

The V gene is TRBV29-1, the J gene TRBJ2-3, with D perhaps matching TRBD2 (6 bases). Germline V CDR1 and CDR2: SQVTM, ANQGSEA. The CDR3 runs 13 residues. The V gene lost 5 bases and the J gene lost 4 bases, with 13 bases spanning the gap. The CDR3 DNA is TGCAGCGTTCCTCGTGGCGGGGCAGATACGCAGTATTTT. This sequence encodes CSVPRGGADTQYF.